These 20 T cell receptor beta chains were all obtained from the same sample, sequenced in a study of OX40 agonist ivuxolimab in advanced cancers. Profiling relied on immunoSEQ multiplex PCR, and the TCRdb table lists in-frame clones only, not all of them. The table has 60,000 to 90,000 clones, about 88% seen once. The sample in question was CD4+ or CD8+ T cells sorted from blood, obtained in a trial of the OX40 agonist ivuxolimab. These receptors all come from an adult with an advanced solid tumor such as melanoma, head and neck, liver or kidney cancer.

This clone was seen a single time. The V gene is TRBV7-2, the J gene TRBJ1-1; no reliable D call. Trimming shortened V by 2 bases and J by 5 bases, and 18 bases separated the two germline ends. CDR3 length: 16 amino acids. Looked up from germline, CDR1 is SGHTA and CDR2 is FQGNSA. The CDR3 sequence is CASSLQSTLQKTEAFF. Here the CDR3 DNA reads TGTGCCAGCAGCTTACAGTCAACTCTACAAAAGACTGAAGCTTTCTTT. Variable domain in full (rest from reference TRBV7-2 and TRBJ1-1): GAGVSQSPSNKVTEKGKDVELRCDPISGHTALYWYRQSLGQGLEFLIYFQGNSAPDKSGLPSDRFSAERTGGSVSTLTIQRTQQEDSAVYLCASSLQSTLQKTEAFFGQGTRLTVV.

The chain links TRBV2 to TRBJ2-1; 10 nucleotides agree with TRBD2. V lost 7 bases and J lost 9; bases outside the gene matches: 12. CDR3 length: 15 amino acids. The germline CDR1 and CDR2 sequences are SNHLY and FYNNEI. Here the CDR3 reads CASTLSGGGSAEQFF. As DNA, the CDR3 is TGTGCCAGCACCCTCAGCGGGGGGGGGTCTGCTGAGCAGTTCTTC.

This chain joins TRBV12-5 and TRBJ2-7; 7 bases map to TRBD2. Germline V gives CDR1 LGHNT, CDR2 FRNRAP. Trimming at V came to 7 bases and at J to 3 bases, leaving 15 bases not matched to a gene. CDR3 length equals 16 residues. CDR3 in DNA: TGTGCTAGTGCCCACCGCGGGATAGCGGGTCGCTACGAGCAGTACTTC. It codes for CASAHRGIAGRYEQYF. Full variable domain (missing parts from reference TRBV12-5 and TRBJ2-7): DARVTQTPRHKVTEMGQEVTMRCQPILGHNTVFWYRQTMMQGLELLAYFRNRAPLDDSGMPKDRFSAEMPDATLATLKIQPSEPRDSAVYFCASAHRGIAGRYEQYFGPGTRLTVT.

V is TRBV10-3 and J is TRBJ2-7; no reliable D call. The V and J ends lost 3 bases and 4 bases respectively, with 16 bases between them. Germline loops: CDR1 ENHRY, CDR2 SYGVKD. The length of the CDR3 is 15 residues. The CDR3 protein is CAISDQAVRSYEQYF. The CDR3 nucleotides read TGTGCCATCAGTGATCAGGCGGTCAGAAGTTACGAGCAGTACTTC.

V is TRBV5-1 and J is TRBJ1-1; maybe TRBD1 (5 bases). Trimming removed 4 bases from V and 1 base from J, with 14 bases in between. The CDR3 covers 15 residues. Germline CDR1 reads SGHRS; CDR2 reads YFSETQ. The CDR3 coding sequence is TGCGCCAGCAGCGTCTCAGGGTGGACGAACACTGAAGCTTTCTTT. Its protein product is CASSVSGWTNTEAFF.

The chain uses TRBV6-5 and TRBJ2-7; TRBD2 agrees at 8 bases. Unmatched junction bases numbered 7, after V lost 7 bases and J lost 2 bases. This CDR3 contains 14 residues. Germline V gene data show CDR1 as MNHEY and CDR2 as SVGAGI. CDR3 in amino acids: CASIPRAGAYEQYF. DNA of the CDR3: TGTGCCAGCATCCCTAGAGCGGGGGCCTACGAGCAGTACTTC.

J is TRBJ1-2 and V is TRBV7-9; D is ambiguous. Germline V lookup: CDR1 SEHNR, CDR2 FQNEAQ (reference sequence). V lost 1 base to trimming and J lost 6 bases, with 18 bases between them. This CDR3 contains 16 residues. Here the CDR3 DNA reads TGTGCCAGCAGCTTAGAGGCGGTCACCTCTTGGGATGGCTACACCTTC. Residues: CASSLEAVTSWDGYTF.

The chain employs TRBV28 and TRBJ1-1, with 10 positions matching TRBD1. V trimming: 1 base; J trimming: 6 bases; junction bases outside the gene matches: 14. This CDR3 spans 18 amino acids. Germline CDR1 reads MDHEN; CDR2 reads SYDVKM. CDR3: CASSLYPGQGNSRAEAFF. Here the CDR3 DNA reads TGTGCCAGCAGTTTATATCCGGGACAGGGGAATTCGAGGGCTGAAGCTTTCTTT.

As DNA, the CDR3 is TGTGCCAGCAGTCTAAGAGGACTAGCGGGAATCGGGGCCGGGGAGCTGTTTTTT. The encoded protein is CASSLRGLAGIGAGELFF. V usage is TRBV27 and J usage is TRBJ2-2; 12 nucleotides match TRBD2. Germline values: CDR1 MNHEY, CDR2 SMNVEV (reference sequence). There are 18 residues in the CDR3. V shed 5 bases and J 6 bases; nucleotides not matched to a gene: 13.

The V call is TRBV19, the J call TRBJ1-2; 10 positions match TRBD1. CDR3 length equals 13 residues. With 6 bases clipped from V and 4 bases from J, the junction kept 2 bases outside the gene matches. CDR1 and CDR2 from the germline V gene are LNHDA and SQIVND (reference sequence). CDR3 protein: CASRRDRGYGYTF. The CDR3 bases are TGTGCCAGTAGGAGGGACAGGGGCTATGGCTACACCTTC. Variable domain in full (rest from reference TRBV19 and TRBJ1-2): DGGITQSPKYLFRKEGQNVTLSCEQNLNHDAMYWYRQDPGQGLRLIYYSQIVNDFQKGDIAEGYSVSREKKESFPLTVTSAQKNPTAFYLCASRRDRGYGYTFGSGTRLTVV.

This sequence joins TRBV7-9 and TRBJ1-3; D call uncertain. V lost 5 bases to trimming and J lost 0 bases, with 17 bases between them. This CDR3 is 17 amino acids long. Germline V gene sequence: CDR1 SEHNR, CDR2 FQNEAQ (reference sequence). The CDR3 nucleotides are TGTGCCAGCAGCCCGTTGGGAGGGTCTACCTCTGGAAACACCATATATTTT. The encoded protein is CASSPLGGSTSGNTIYF.

The chain links TRBV6-1 to TRBJ1-1; D gene unclear. Trimming took off 7 bases at V and 1 base at J, with 13 bases between the two ends. CDR3 size: 14 residues. Per germline, CDR1 MNHNS and CDR2 SASEGT. The CDR3 bases are TGTGCCAGCATTCAGTCGTGGGGGAACACTGAAGCTTTCTTT. Its translation is CASIQSWGNTEAFF.

The V and J genes are TRBV9 and TRBJ2-3, with 7 bases aligning to TRBD1. The CDR3 length is 15 residues. Losses at the gene ends were 0 bases for V and 3 bases for J; bases not matched to a gene: 4. Germline V CDR1 and CDR2: SGDLS, YYNGEE. The CDR3 sequence is CASSVGGRGTDTQYF. CDR3 DNA sequence: TGTGCCAGCAGCGTAGGGGGCAGGGGGACAGATACGCAGTATTTT.

The V and J genes are TRBV9 and TRBJ2-2; 10 bases agree with TRBD2. J was trimmed by 7 bases and V by 1 base; bases with no gene match: 4. In germline, CDR1 is SGDLS, CDR2 YYNGEE. This CDR3 spans 15 amino acids. CDR3 loop: CASSVSGGADGELFF. The CDR3 nucleotides are TGTGCCAGCAGCGTAAGCGGGGGGGCTGACGGGGAGCTGTTTTTT.

The rearrangement joins TRBV6-1 to TRBJ1-1; D is undetermined. CDR3 length equals 12 residues. The V gene's germline CDR1 is MNHNS and CDR2 SASEGT. V gave up 4 bases and J gave up 1 base, with 4 bases separating them. The CDR3: CASSGGNTEAFF. CDR3 in DNA: TGTGCCAGCAGTGGAGGGAACACTGAAGCTTTCTTT.

The genes are TRBV11-3 and TRBJ2-1; TRBD2 matches 10 bases. CDR1 SGHNT and CDR2 YENEEA come from the germline V gene. CDR3 size: 15 residues. V was clipped by 3 bases and J by 1 base; unmatched bases: 0. The CDR3 spells CASSFSGGSYNEQFF. CDR3 DNA: TGTGCCAGCAGCTTTAGCGGGGGGTCCTACAATGAGCAGTTCTTC.

V usage is TRBV28 and J usage is TRBJ2-7; no clear D. Trimming took 1 base from V and 3 from J, leaving 4 bases between them. The CDR3 has 12 amino acids. Germline CDR1 and CDR2: MDHEN and SYDVKM. CDR3 sequence: CASSLSLYEQYF. DNA of the CDR3: TGTGCCAGCAGTTTATCCCTCTACGAGCAGTACTTC.

The V and J genes are TRBV28 and TRBJ1-6, with D maybe TRBD1 (5 bases). Trimming took off 7 bases at V and 11 bases at J, with 24 bases between the two ends. CDR3 size: 16 residues. Germline V lookup: CDR1 MDHEN, CDR2 SYDVKM. The CDR3 bases are TGTGCCAGCACCTCCGGGGCGGGCCCCCTCAGGGCACCCCTCCACTTT. The encoded protein is CASTSGAGPLRAPLHF.

Only a few counts were recorded for this clone. The V and J genes are TRBV28 and TRBJ2-7; possible D gene TRBD1, 5 bases. V lost 7 bases and J lost 5, with 15 bases in between. The CDR3 runs to 13 residues. Germline loops: CDR1 MDHEN, CDR2 SYDVKM. The DNA of the CDR3 is TGTGCCAGCATCACACCAGGGCGCGACGAGCAGTACTTC. Protein sequence: CASITPGRDEQYF.

This chain links TRBV10-1 with TRBJ1-1, with unresolved D. This CDR3 is 8 amino acids long. V was pared by 10 bases and J by 7 bases, with 4 bases between. Germline lookup yields CDR1 WNHNN and CDR2 SYGVQD (reference sequence). The CDR3 DNA reads TGCGCCATCCGTGAAGCTTTCTTT. Translating gives CAIREAFF.